The table lists the clone carrying this TCR beta chain with many counts. Its antigen remains unknown. This beta chain came through as a stray read in a library set up for alpha chains, and its size says little. This CDR3 has 11 amino acids. The V gene lost 5 bases and the J gene lost 5 bases, with 10 bases spanning the gap. Germline CDR1 DFQATT, CDR2 SNEGSKA (reference sequence). TCRdb re-derived calls from the 5' RACE reads in MiXCR, one entry per CDR3 protein. The sample records about 7,900 distinct CDR3 sequences, roughly 7.5% being singletons. The time point was: sample taken at primary tumor resection. The donors were approximately 70 patients with non-small cell lung cancer that was early-stage and untreated. The sequenced material consisted of unsorted whole RNA from tumor, nontumor lung or frozen PBMC. This specimen comes from a study of spatial heterogeneity in lung cancer. Across the study: Alpha-chain sequences were consistently detected less often than beta-chain sequences. Study-wide points: Tumoral mutation counts were tracked by counts of expanded intratumoral alpha and beta TCRs.

Material: lung tumor tissue, obtained at surgery. This rearrangement joins TRBV20-1 to TRBJ2-7; D not certain. The receptor comes from a female donor with early-stage non-small cell lung cancer. The CDR3 region has the DNA TGCAGTGCTGCGACACAAGACGAGCAGTACTTC. Translated: CSAATQDEQYF.